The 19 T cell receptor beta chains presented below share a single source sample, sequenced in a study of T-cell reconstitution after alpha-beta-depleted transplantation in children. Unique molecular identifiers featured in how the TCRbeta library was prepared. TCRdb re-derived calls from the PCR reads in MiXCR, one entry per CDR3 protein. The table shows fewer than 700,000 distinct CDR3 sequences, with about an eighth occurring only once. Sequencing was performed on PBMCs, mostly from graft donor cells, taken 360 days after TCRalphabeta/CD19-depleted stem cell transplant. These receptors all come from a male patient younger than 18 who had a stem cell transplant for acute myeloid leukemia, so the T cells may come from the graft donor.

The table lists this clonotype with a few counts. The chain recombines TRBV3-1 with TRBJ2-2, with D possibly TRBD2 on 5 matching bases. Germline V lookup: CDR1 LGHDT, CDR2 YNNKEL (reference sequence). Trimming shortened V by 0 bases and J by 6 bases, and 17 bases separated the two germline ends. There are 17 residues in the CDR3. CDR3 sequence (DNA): TGTGCCAGCAGCCAAGATTTGAGGGTCCCAGGACCCGGGGAGCTGTTTTTT. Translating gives CASSQDLRVPGPGELFF.

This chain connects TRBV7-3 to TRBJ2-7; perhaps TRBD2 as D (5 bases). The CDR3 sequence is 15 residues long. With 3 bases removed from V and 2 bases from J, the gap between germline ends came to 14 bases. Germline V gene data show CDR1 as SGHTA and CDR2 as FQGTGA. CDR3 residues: CASSLLPGMTYEQYF. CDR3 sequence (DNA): TGTGCCAGCAGCTTGCTCCCGGGAATGACCTACGAGCAGTACTTC.

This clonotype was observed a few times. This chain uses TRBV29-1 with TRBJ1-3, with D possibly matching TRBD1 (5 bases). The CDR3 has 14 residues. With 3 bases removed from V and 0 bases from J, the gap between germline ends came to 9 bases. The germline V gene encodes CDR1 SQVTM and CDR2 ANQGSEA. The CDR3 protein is CSVEDTNSGNTIYF. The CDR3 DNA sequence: TGCAGCGTTGAGGACACTAACTCTGGAAACACCATATATTTT.

For the CDR3, the DNA is TGTGCCAGCAGCTTGGCCAGTATTGGTGAGCAGTTCTTC. Translating it yields CASSLASIGEQFF. V is TRBV5-5 and J is TRBJ2-1, with no clear D. The CDR3 totals 13 residues. CDR1 SGHKS and CDR2 YYEKEE come from the germline V gene (reference sequence). Trimming left V 0 bases short and J 9 bases short, with 10 bases between.

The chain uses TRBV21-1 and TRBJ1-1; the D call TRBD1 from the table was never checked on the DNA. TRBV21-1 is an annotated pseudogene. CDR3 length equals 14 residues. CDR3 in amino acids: CASKGRNMNTEAFF. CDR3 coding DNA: TGTGCCAGCAAAGGGCGGAACATGAACACTGAAGCTTTCTTT.

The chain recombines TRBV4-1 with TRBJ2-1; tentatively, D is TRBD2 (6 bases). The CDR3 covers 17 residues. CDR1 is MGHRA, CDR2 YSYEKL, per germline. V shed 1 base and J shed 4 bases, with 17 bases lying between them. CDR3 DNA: TGCGCCAGCAGCCAAGGTAGCGGTCGTTGGATTTACAATGAGCAGTTCTTC. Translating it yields CASSQGSGRWIYNEQFF.

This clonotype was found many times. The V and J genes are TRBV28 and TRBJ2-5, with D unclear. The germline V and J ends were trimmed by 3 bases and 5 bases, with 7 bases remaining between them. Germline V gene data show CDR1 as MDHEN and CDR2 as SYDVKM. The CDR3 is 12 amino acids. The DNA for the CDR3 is TGTGCCAGCAGTTTTGGATTGGAGACCCAGTACTTC. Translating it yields CASSFGLETQYF. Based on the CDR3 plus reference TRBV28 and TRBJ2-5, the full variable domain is DVKVTQSSRYLVKRTGEKVFLECVQDMDHENMFWYRQDPGLGLRLIYFSYDVKMKEKGDIPEGYSVSREKKERFSLILESASTNQTSMYLCASSFGLETQYFGPGTRLLVL.

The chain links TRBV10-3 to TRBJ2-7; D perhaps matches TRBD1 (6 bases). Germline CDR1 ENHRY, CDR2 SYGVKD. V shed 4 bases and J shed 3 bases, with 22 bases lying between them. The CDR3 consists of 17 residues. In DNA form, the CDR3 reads TGTGCCATCAGTGGCTCCCTCTTCGACAGGAGGAACTACGAGCAGTACTTC. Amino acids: CAISGSLFDRRNYEQYF.

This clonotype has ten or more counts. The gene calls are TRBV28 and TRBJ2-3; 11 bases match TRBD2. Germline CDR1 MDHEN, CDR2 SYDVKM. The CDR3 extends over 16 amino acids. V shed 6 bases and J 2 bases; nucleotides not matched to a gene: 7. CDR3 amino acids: CASSKRGLADTDTQYF. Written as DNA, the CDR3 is TGTGCCAGCAGCAAGAGGGGACTAGCGGACACAGATACGCAGTATTTT.

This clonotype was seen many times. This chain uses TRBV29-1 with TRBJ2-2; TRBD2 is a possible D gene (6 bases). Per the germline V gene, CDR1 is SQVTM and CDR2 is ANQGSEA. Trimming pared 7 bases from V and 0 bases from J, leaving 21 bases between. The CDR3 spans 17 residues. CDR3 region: CSALFPLTSPNTGELFF. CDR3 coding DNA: TGCAGCGCCTTGTTCCCCCTCACTAGCCCGAACACCGGGGAGCTGTTTTTT.

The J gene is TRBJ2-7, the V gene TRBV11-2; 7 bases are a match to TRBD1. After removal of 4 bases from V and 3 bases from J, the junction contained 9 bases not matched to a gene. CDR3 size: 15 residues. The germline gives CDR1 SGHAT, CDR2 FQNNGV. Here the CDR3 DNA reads TGTGCCAGCAGCTCCTTCAGGGGGAACATCTACGAGCAGTACTTC. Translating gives CASSSFRGNIYEQYF.

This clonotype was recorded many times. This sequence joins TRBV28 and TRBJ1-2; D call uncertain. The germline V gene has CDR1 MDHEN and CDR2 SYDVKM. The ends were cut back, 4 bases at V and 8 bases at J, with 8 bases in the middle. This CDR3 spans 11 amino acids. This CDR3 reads CASSYIGGYTF. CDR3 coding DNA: TGTGCCAGCAGTTATATCGGGGGCTACACCTTC.

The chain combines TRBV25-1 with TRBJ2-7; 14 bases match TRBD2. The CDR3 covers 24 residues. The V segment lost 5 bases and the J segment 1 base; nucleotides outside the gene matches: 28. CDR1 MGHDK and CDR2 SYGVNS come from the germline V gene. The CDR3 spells CASSNIGETSWVGLAGDRSYEQYF. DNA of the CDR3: TGTGCCAGCAGTAATATTGGTGAGACGTCTTGGGTGGGACTAGCGGGAGATCGGTCCTACGAGCAGTACTTC.

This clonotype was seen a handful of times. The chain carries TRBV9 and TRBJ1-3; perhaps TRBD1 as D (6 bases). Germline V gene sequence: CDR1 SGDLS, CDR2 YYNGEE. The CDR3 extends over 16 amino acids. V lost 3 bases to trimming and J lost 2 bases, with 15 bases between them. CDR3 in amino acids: CASSDAQGTPGNTIYF. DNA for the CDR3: TGTGCCAGCAGCGATGCTCAGGGGACACCTGGAAACACCATATATTTT.

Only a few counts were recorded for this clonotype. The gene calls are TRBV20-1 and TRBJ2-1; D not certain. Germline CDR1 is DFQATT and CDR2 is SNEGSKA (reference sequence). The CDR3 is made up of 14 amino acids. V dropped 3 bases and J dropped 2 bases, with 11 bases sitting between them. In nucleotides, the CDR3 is TGCAGTGCTAGGCCCCCAACGGCCTACAATGAGCAGTTCTTC. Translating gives CSARPPTAYNEQFF.

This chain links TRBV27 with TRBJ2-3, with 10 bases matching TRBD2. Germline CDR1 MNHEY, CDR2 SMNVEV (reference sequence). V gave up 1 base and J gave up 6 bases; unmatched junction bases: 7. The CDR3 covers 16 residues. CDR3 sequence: CASSLLSGRALDTQYF. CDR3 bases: TGTGCCAGCAGTTTATTGAGCGGGAGGGCCCTCGATACGCAGTATTTT.

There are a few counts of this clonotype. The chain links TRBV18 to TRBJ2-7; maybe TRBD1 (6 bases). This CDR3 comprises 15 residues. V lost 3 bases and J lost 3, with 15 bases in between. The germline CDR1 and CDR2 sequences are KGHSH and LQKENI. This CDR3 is CASSPGHRDNYEQYF. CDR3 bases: TGTGCCAGCTCACCGGGACACCGGGACAACTACGAGCAGTACTTC.

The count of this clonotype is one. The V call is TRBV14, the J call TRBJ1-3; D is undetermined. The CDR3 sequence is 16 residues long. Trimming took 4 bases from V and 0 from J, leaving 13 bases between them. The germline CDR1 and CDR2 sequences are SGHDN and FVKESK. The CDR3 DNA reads TGTGCCAGCAGCCCTGGACGCCGCTCCTCTGGAAACACCATATATTTT. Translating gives CASSPGRRSSGNTIYF. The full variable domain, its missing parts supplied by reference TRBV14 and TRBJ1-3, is EAGVTQFPSHSVIEKGQTVTLRCDPISGHDNLYWYRRVMGKEIKFLLHFVKESKQDESGMPNNRFLAERTGGTYSTLKVQPAELEDSGVYFCASSPGRRSSGNTIYFGEGSWLTVV.

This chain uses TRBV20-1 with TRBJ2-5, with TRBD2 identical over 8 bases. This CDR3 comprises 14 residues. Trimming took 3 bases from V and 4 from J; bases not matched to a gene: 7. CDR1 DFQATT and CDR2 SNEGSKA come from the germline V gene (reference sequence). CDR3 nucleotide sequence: TGCAGTGCTAGGGCCTACGCGGGAGGAGAGACCCAGTACTTC. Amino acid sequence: CSARAYAGGETQYF.